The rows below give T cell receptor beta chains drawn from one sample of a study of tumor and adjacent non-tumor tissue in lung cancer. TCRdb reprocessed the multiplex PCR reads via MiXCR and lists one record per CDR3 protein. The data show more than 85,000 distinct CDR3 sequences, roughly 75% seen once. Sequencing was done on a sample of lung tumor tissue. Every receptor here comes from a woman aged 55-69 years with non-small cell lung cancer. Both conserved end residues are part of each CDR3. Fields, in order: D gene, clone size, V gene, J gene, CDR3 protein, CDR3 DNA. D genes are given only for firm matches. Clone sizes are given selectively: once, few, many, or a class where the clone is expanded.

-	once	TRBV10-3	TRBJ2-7	CASKRGECEQYF	TGTGCCTCTAAGCGTGGGGAATGCGAGCAGTACTTC
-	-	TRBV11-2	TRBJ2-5	CASSLNRDHETQYF	TGTGCCAGTAGCTTGAACAGGGACCATGAGACCCAGTACTTC
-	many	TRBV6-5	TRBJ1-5	CASSRQGGQPQHF	TGTGCCAGCAGTCGGCAGGGCGGTCAGCCCCAGCATTTT
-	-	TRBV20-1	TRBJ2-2	CSARSITGELFF	TGCAGTGCTAGATCAATCACGGGGGAGCTGTTTTTT
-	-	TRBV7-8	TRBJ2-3	CASSTGTFTVTQYF	TGTGCCAGCAGCACTGGGACTTTCACAGTTACGCAGTATTTT
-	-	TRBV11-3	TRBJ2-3	CASSHAWQGGHMQYF	TGTGCCAGCAGCCACGCCTGGCAGGGAGGTCATATGCAGTATTTT
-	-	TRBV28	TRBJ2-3	CASSWRGPSTDTQYF	TGTGCCAGCAGTTGGCGGGGCCCTTCCACAGATACGCAGTATTTT
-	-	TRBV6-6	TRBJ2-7	CSNSTAEQGNEQYF	TGTTCCAACAGTACCGCCGAACAAGGCAACGAGCAGTACTTC
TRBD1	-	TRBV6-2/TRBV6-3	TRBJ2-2	CASRAWDRNLNSGELFF	TGTGCCAGCAGGGCCTGGGACAGAAACTTGAACAGCGGAGAGCTGTTTTTT
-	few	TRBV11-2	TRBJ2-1	CASTASVYYNEQFF	TGTGCCAGCACCGCAAGCGTATACTACAATGAGCAGTTCTTC
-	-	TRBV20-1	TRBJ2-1	CSDRAAGPPLNSYNEQFF	TGCAGTGATAGAGCAGCGGGCCCACCCCTTAACTCCTATAATGAGCAGTTCTTC
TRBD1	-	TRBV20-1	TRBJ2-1	CGASDRTRSYYEQFF	TGCGGTGCTTCGGACAGGACACGCTCCTACTATGAGCAGTTCTTC
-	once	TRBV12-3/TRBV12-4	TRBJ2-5	CASSFGEKGTQYF	TGTGCCAGCAGTTTTGGCGAGAAGGGGACCCAGTACTTC
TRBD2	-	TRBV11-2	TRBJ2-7	CASSYGISGGYEQYF	TGTGCCAGCAGTTATGGGATTAGCGGGGGCTATGAGCAGTACTTC
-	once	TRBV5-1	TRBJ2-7	CASSSRATYQQYF	TGCGCCAGTAGCTCCAGGGCGACCTACCAGCAGTACTTC
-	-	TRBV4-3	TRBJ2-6	CASSHLQGDGVNVLTF	TGCGCCAGCAGTCATCTACAGGGTGATGGGGTCAACGTCCTGACTTTC
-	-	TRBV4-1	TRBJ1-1	CASSHTLGRTVTEAFF	TGCGCCAGCAGCCACACGTTGGGAAGGACCGTAACTGAAGCTTTCTTT
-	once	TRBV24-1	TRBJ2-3	CATMMQDTQYF	TGTGCCACCATGATGCAAGATACGCAGTATTTT
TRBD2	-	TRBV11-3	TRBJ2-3	CASSLEGLVIDTQYF	TGCGCCAGCAGCTTAGAGGGACTAGTCATAGATACGCAGTATTTT
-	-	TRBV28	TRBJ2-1	CASSLRGINYNEQIF	TGTGCCAGCAGTTTGCGGGGCATTAACTACAATGAGCAGATCTTC
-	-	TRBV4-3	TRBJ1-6	CTSSPGVRGNSPLHF	TGTACCAGCAGCCCCGGGGTCAGGGGAAATTCACCCCTCCACTTT
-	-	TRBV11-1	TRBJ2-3	CARSSPLEGGSTDTQYF	TGTGCCAGGAGCTCCCCCCTGGAGGGGGGAAGCACAGATACGCAGTATTTT
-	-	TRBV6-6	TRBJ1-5	CASQSKDSRAYSIQPQHF	TGTGCCTCCCAGAGTAAGGACTCGAGGGCATATAGCATTCAGCCCCAGCATTTT
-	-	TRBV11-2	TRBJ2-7	CASCLGGEMACEQYF	TGTGCCAGCTGCTTAGGCGGGGAAATGGCCTGCGAGCAGTACTTC
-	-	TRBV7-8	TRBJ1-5	CASSFFNVRPQHF	TGTGCCAGCAGCTTTTTTAACGTTCGGCCCCAGCATTTT
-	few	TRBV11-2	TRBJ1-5	CASSLDLRDGQPQHF	TGTGCCAGCAGCTTAGATCTTAGGGACGGTCAGCCCCAGCATTTT
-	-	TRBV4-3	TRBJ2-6	CASSHLHGDGANVLTF	TGCGCCAGCAGCCACCTACACGGTGATGGGGCCAACGTCCTGACTTTC
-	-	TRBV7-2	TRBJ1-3	CASSAPSDSRSGDTIYF	TGTGCCAGCAGCGCACCCTCAGACTCCCGCTCTGGAGACACCATATATTTT
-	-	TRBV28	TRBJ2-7	CASSNNWRVDSYEQYF	TGTGCCAGCAGTAATAATTGGCGGGTGGACTCCTACGAGCAGTACTTC
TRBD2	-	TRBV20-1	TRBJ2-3	CSACPTSAGFTDTQCF	TGCAGTGCTTGTCCGACTAGCGCGGGGTTCACAGATACGCAGTGTTTT
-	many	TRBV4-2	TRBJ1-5	CASSQNKESNQPQHF	TGTGCCAGCAGCCAGAATAAAGAAAGCAATCAGCCCCAGCATTTT
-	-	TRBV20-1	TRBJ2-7	CSTAGRGAYNEQFF	TGCAGTACTGCCGGTAGGGGGGCGTACAATGAGCAATTCTTC
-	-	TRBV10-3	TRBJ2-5	CAFSHQGGVTQYF	TGTGCCTTCAGTCATCAGGGTGGGGTGACCCAGTACTTC
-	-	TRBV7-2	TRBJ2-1	CASSLEGSGGYNEQFF	TGTGCCAGCAGCTTAGAGGGCTCCGGGGGCTACAATGAGCAGTTCTTC
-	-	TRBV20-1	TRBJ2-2	CSANGQTGELSF	TGCAGTGCTAATGGACAGACCGGCGAGTTGTCTTTT
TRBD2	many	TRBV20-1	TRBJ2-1	CSASRAGGAGHNEQFF	TGCAGTGCTAGTAGGGCGGGGGGGGCTGGTCACAATGAGCAGTTCTTC
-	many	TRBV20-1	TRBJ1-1	CSARDSDVRVNTEAFF	TGCAGTGCTAGAGATTCGGACGTCAGAGTGAACACTGAAGCTTTCTTT